This TCR beta chain was sequenced during a study of shared clonotypes between healthy human individuals. Investigators spread the genomic DNA of each subset evenly over several immunoSEQ plates. Only in-frame clones appear in the TCRdb table, and some are missing; sequencing was by immunoSEQ multiplex PCR. The sample holds about 2.1 million clones, approximately 94% seen once. There are 16 residues in the CDR3. Trimming shortened V by 6 bases and J by 3 bases, and 17 bases separated the two germline ends. Germline loops: CDR1 LNHDA, CDR2 SQIVND (reference sequence). Naive-designated CD8 cells lacked CD45RO, were positively enriched for CCR7, and omitted terminally differentiated effector memory CD45RA+ cells. Broader study findings: Limitation of the genetic and exposure-history diversity represented came from the few donors.

Turning to this clone: The antigen remains unidentified.

The receptor was derived from a young man in good health. Some clones in this sample may be carry-over from other donors' samples. V gene TRBV19 combines with J gene TRBJ2-2; D gene uncertain. Source material: naive CD8+ T cells from PBMCs. This CDR3 reads CASRGSIGWDTGELFF. CDR3 sequence (DNA): TGTGCCAGTAGGGGATCAATCGGTTGGGACACCGGGGAGCTGTTTTTT.